Only a few counts were recorded for the clone carrying this T cell receptor (beta chain). This sample was included in a study of shared clonotypes between healthy human individuals. CD8 cells regarded as naive lacked CD45RO, were positively chosen for CCR7, and omitted terminally differentiated effector memory CD45RA+ cells. The protocol was immunoSEQ multiplex PCR, while the TCRdb copy is restricted to in-frame clones and leaves out a portion. The sample contains about 2.1 million clones, roughly 93% of which appear only once. The V gene's germline CDR1 is SEHNR and CDR2 FQNEAQ (reference sequence). V lost 8 bases to trimming and J lost 1 base, with 17 bases between them. The CDR3 sequence is 15 residues long.

The sequence was collected from a man between 18 and 29 years old in good health. Some clones in this sample may be carry-over from other donors' samples. The J gene is TRBJ2-5, the V gene TRBV7-9, with D possibly being TRBD2 (6 bases). Sequenced sample: naive CD8+ T cells from PBMCs. In DNA form, the CDR3 reads TGTGCCAGCGGAAGAGCGGGCATCTTCCAAGAGACCCAGTACTTC. Its translation: CASGRAGIFQETQYF.